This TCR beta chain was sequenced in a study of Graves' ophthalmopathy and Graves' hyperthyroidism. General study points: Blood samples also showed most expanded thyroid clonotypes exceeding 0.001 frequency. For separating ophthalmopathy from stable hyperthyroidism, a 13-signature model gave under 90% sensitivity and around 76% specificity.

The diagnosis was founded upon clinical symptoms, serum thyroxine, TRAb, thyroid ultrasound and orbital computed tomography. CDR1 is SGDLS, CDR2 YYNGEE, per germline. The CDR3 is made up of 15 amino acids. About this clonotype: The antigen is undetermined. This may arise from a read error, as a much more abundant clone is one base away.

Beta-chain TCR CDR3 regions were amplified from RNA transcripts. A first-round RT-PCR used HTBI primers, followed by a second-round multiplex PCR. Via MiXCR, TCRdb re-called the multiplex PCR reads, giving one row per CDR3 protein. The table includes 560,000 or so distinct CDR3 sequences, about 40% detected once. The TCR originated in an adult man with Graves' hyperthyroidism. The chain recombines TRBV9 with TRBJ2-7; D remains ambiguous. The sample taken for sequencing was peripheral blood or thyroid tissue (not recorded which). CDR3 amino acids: CASNVIGYKPCEQYF. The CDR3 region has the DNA TGTGCCAGCAACGTAATCGGGTATAAACCTTGCGAGCAGTACTTC.